Following are 29 T cell receptor beta chains from one sample sequenced in a study of T-cell memory formation after mild COVID-19. TCRdb itself ran the 5' RACE reads through MiXCR, one entry per CDR3 protein. The table has some 600,000 distinct CDR3 sequences, approximately 15% seen once; the top ten hold around 7.8%. The sequenced sample consisted of PBMCs or a T cell subset sorted from them (not recorded which). The receptors come from an adult woman who had mild COVID-19 (a few samples of this study predate the infection). Cell type and time point are not known.

This clonotype was observed many times. The genes are TRBV27 and TRBJ1-1; D gene unclear. Trimming took 5 bases from V and 1 from J, leaving 14 bases between them. Germline CDR1 MNHEY, CDR2 SMNVEV (reference sequence). This CDR3 is built from 15 residues. The chain's CDR3 is CASSRLPNANTEAFF. CDR3 in DNA: TGTGCCAGCAGTCGACTGCCCAACGCGAACACTGAAGCTTTCTTT.

Turning to this clonotype: Compared with germline, one end of the junction differs, possibly owing to a read error. The chain couples TRBV2 to TRBJ2-2; 7 nucleotides agree with TRBD1. CDR3 size: 14 residues. Germline values: CDR1 SNHLY, CDR2 FYNNEI. CDR3 sequence (DNA): TGTGCCAGCAGTAAACAGGGGAACACCGGGGAGATGTTTTTT. Translated: CASSKQGNTGEMFF. Together with reference TRBV2 and TRBJ2-2, the CDR3 gives the full variable domain: EPEVTQTPSHQVTQMGQEVILRCVPISNHLYFYWYRQILGQKVEFLVSFYNNEISEKSEIFDDQFSVERPDGSNFTLKIRSTKLEDSAMYFCASSKQGNTGEMFFGEGSRLTVL.

This clonotype was picked up a small number of times. The chain has TRBV9 and TRBJ2-3; D may correspond to TRBD1 or TRBD2 (6 bases each). Germline CDR1 SGDLS, CDR2 YYNGEE. Trimming left V 5 bases short and J 8 bases short, with 18 bases between. CDR3 size: 14 residues. Here the CDR3 DNA reads TGTGCCAGCAGACCCTCGGGGGCCTCGGGTACGCAGTATTTT. Encoded protein: CASRPSGASGTQYF.

This clonotype was seen ten or more times. This sequence joins TRBV11-2 and TRBJ2-1, with 8 bases matching TRBD2. CDR3 size: 15 residues. V lost 5 bases to trimming and J lost 2 bases; unmatched junction nucleotides: 5. Germline loops: CDR1 SGHAT, CDR2 FQNNGV. This CDR3 is CASSRDGGAYNEQFF. In nucleotides, the CDR3 is TGTGCCAGCAGCCGAGACGGGGGGGCCTACAATGAGCAGTTCTTC.

The genes are TRBV5-1 and TRBJ1-1; D is undetermined. Trimming took 4 bases from V and 5 from J, leaving 15 bases between them. The CDR3 loop spans 14 amino acids. Germline CDR1 reads SGHRS; CDR2 reads YFSETQ. The CDR3, as DNA: TGCGCCAGCAGCCCAGCACGGGTGTGGACTGAAGCTTTCTTT. It specifies CASSPARVWTEAFF.

This rearrangement joins TRBV7-8 to TRBJ2-3; D uncertain. Germline V gives CDR1 SGHVS, CDR2 FQNEAQ. CDR3 length: 13 amino acids. V dropped 5 bases and J dropped 1 base, with 7 bases sitting between them. CDR3 region: CASSNDGTDTQYF. DNA for the CDR3: TGTGCCAGCAGCAATGACGGCACAGATACGCAGTATTTT. Complete variable domain (other parts from reference TRBV7-8 and TRBJ2-3): GAGVSQSPRYKVAKRGQDVALRCDPISGHVSLFWYQQALGQGPEFLTYFQNEAQLDKSGLPSDRFFAERPEGSVSTLKIQRTQQEDSAVYLCASSNDGTDTQYFGPGTRLTVL.

This clonotype has only a few counts. CDR3 residues: CASSVGIQAKNIQYF. As DNA, the CDR3 is TGTGCCAGCAGCGTCGGGATACAAGCCAAAAACATTCAGTACTTC. The rearrangement links TRBV9 to TRBJ2-4; D might be TRBD2 (5 bases). CDR1 is SGDLS, CDR2 YYNGEE, per germline. The CDR3 is 15 amino acids. Trimming took 2 bases from V and 0 from J, leaving 9 bases between them.

The gene calls are TRBV10-3 and TRBJ2-1; 9 bases agree with TRBD2. Germline lookup yields CDR1 ENHRY and CDR2 SYGVKD. The CDR3 has 15 residues. V trimming: 4 bases; J trimming: 3 bases; junction bases outside the gene matches: 4. The CDR3 nucleotides are TGTGCCATCAGTGCTAGCGGGGTGTACTACAATGAGCAGTTCTTC. Its translation: CAISASGVYYNEQFF.

This clonotype was observed at least ten times. The V gene is TRBV12-3 or TRBV12-4, the J gene TRBJ2-3, with 11 nucleotides matching TRBD1. The ends lost 5 bases at V and 3 bases at J; junction bases unmatched: 4. The CDR3 is 15 amino acids. CDR3 nucleotides: TGTGCCAGCAGTGGACAGGGGGCCCGGACAGATACGCAGTATTTT. It translates to CASSGQGARTDTQYF.

This clonotype was observed at least ten times. The chain has TRBV19 and TRBJ2-2, with unresolved D. The ends were cut back, 3 bases at V and 2 bases at J, with 7 bases in the middle. Germline V lookup: CDR1 LNHDA, CDR2 SQIVND (reference sequence). This CDR3 region has 14 residues. The CDR3 coding sequence is TGTGCCAGTAGTATTGTTTTTAACACCGGGGAGCTGTTTTTT. Its protein product is CASSIVFNTGELFF.

This clonotype was recorded a few times. V gene TRBV4-1 combines with J gene TRBJ1-1, with D perhaps matching TRBD1 (6 bases). The germline CDR1 and CDR2 sequences are MGHRA and YSYEKL. The germline V and J ends were trimmed by 0 bases and 1 base, with 6 bases remaining between them. This CDR3 spans 14 amino acids. The DNA of the CDR3 is TGCGCCAGCAGCCAAGAGACAGGGAACACTGAAGCTTTCTTT. Protein: CASSQETGNTEAFF.

This clonotype was found many times. The CDR3 bases are TGCGCCAGCAGCCAAGGGGACAGCACAGATACGCAGTATTTT. Amino acid sequence: CASSQGDSTDTQYF. The chain uses TRBV4-3 and TRBJ2-3; D is tentatively TRBD1 or TRBD2 (5 bases each). The CDR3 extends over 14 amino acids. V lost 1 base, J lost 0 bases, and 5 bases lay in between. Germline values: CDR1 LGHNA, CDR2 YSLEER.

The genes are TRBV20-1 and TRBJ2-7; the D gene is possibly TRBD1 (6 bases). The CDR3 is 13 amino acids. V dropped 6 bases and J dropped 6 bases, with 18 bases sitting between them. From germline, CDR1 is DFQATT and CDR2 SNEGSKA (reference sequence). This CDR3 is CSATIGTRPEQYF. CDR3 sequence (DNA): TGCAGTGCCACGATTGGGACAAGACCCGAGCAGTACTTC.

V usage is TRBV6-5 and J usage is TRBJ2-1; TRBD1 is a possible D gene (6 bases). The CDR3 sequence is 16 residues long. Germline-derived CDR1 and CDR2 are MNHEY and SVGAGI. Trimming took off 5 bases at V and 0 bases at J, with 14 bases between the two ends. The CDR3 nucleotides are TGTGCCAGCAGTAGGGAAGGGGGAACCTCCTACAATGAGCAGTTCTTC. Amino acids: CASSREGGTSYNEQFF.

In regard to this clonotype: Likely a read error: the CDR3 ends without its conserved phenylalanine or tryptophan. It is unclear where the CDR3 begins or ends on the DNA, so no DNA is shown, and the CDR3 is as TCRdb lists it. V usage is TRBV5-1 and J usage is TRBJ2-1; TRBD1 reflects the table's D call only, with no check against the DNA. The CDR3 is 13 residues long, counting both termini. Germline values: CDR1 SGHRS, CDR2 YFSETQ. The CDR3 spells CASSSAGTESKGL.

This clonotype was seen at least ten times. The chain is built from TRBV7-9 and TRBJ2-5; no definite D call. This CDR3 has 13 amino acids. V lost 3 bases and J lost 3, with 8 bases in between. The germline V gene has CDR1 SEHNR and CDR2 FQNEAQ (reference sequence). The chain's CDR3 is CASSFQSEETQYF. The DNA for the CDR3 is TGTGCCAGCAGCTTTCAGAGCGAAGAGACCCAGTACTTC.

This clonotype occurred a few times. The CDR3 DNA reads as TGTGCCATCAGTGGGGCAGCGGGAGGGCCAGATACGCAGTATTTT. Amino acids: CAISGAAGGPDTQYF. The chain has TRBV10-3 and TRBJ2-3; 10 positions match TRBD2. J lost 4 bases, V lost 4 bases, and 5 bases had no gene match. The CDR3 length is 15 residues. The V gene's germline CDR1 is ENHRY and CDR2 SYGVKD.

This clonotype was recorded many times. The germline gene is not matched at one end of the junction; a read error may be the cause. V usage is TRBV7-7 and J usage is TRBJ2-2; possibly TRBD1 or TRBD2 for D (6 bases each). CDR1 is SSHAT and CDR2 is FNYEAQ in the germline V gene (reference sequence). The CDR3 is 14 amino acids. CDR3 sequence (DNA): TGTGCTAGCAGCGCCCAACAGGGAGGCGGGGAGCTGTTTTTT. Its translation: CASSAQQGGGELFF.

Ten or more counts support this clonotype. V is TRBV5-1 and J is TRBJ1-1; D gene uncertain. V lost 2 bases and J lost 0, with 11 bases in between. The germline V gene has CDR1 SGHRS and CDR2 YFSETQ. This CDR3 spans 15 amino acids. DNA for the CDR3: TGCGCCAGCAGCTTAAGTTCGGATTTGAACACTGAAGCTTTCTTT. Translation gives CASSLSSDLNTEAFF.

The table lists this clonotype with many counts. The chain has TRBV5-1 and TRBJ1-1; D is possibly TRBD1 (6 bases). Germline V lookup: CDR1 SGHRS, CDR2 YFSETQ. V lost 4 bases and J lost 0, with 13 bases in between. CDR3 length equals 15 residues. CDR3 nucleotides: TGCGCCAGCAGCAGGGAACAGGGCTTGAACACTGAAGCTTTCTTT. This gives the protein CASSREQGLNTEAFF.

V usage is TRBV6-5 and J usage is TRBJ2-7, with 11 bases fitting TRBD2. Unmatched junction bases numbered 3, after V lost 2 bases and J lost 0 bases. CDR3 length equals 16 residues. Germline values: CDR1 MNHEY, CDR2 SVGAGI. Here the CDR3 reads CASSYTGTSGSYEQYF. The CDR3 DNA is TGTGCCAGCAGTTACACGGGGACTAGCGGCTCCTACGAGCAGTACTTC.

In this sample, this clonotype turned up a few times. This sequence joins TRBV10-3 and TRBJ2-1; 13 bases are shared with TRBD2. This CDR3 spans 15 amino acids. Trimming at V came to 6 bases and at J to 5 bases, leaving 4 bases not matched to a gene. CDR1 is ENHRY, CDR2 SYGVKD, per germline. CDR3 sequence reads: CAISIGLAGDNEQFF. CDR3 nucleotides: TGTGCCATCAGCATCGGACTAGCGGGGGACAATGAGCAGTTCTTC.

There are a few counts of this clonotype. V is TRBV5-4 and J is TRBJ2-6, with D tentatively TRBD1 (6 bases). This CDR3 comprises 18 residues. Germline lookup yields CDR1 SGHNT and CDR2 YYREEE (reference sequence). Deletions cut 0 bases from V and 2 bases from J, with 15 bases between. CDR3 DNA: TGTGCCAGCAGCTTGGCGGGCCAGGGGATGGCTGGGGCCAACGTCCTGACTTTC. It is translated as CASSLAGQGMAGANVLTF.

This clonotype has at least ten counts. This sequence joins TRBV29-1 and TRBJ1-4; D is ambiguous. The germline CDR1 and CDR2 sequences are SQVTM and ANQGSEA. The V gene lost 4 bases and the J gene lost 6 bases, with 9 bases spanning the gap. CDR3 length: 12 amino acids. CDR3 protein: CSVGADHEKLFF. The CDR3 DNA reads TGCAGCGTTGGGGCTGATCATGAAAAACTGTTTTTT.

The chain recombines TRBV27 with TRBJ1-1; tentative D call: TRBD1 (5 bases). The V gene lost 2 bases and the J gene lost 4 bases, with 11 bases spanning the gap. Germline V gives CDR1 MNHEY, CDR2 SMNVEV (reference sequence). CDR3 length: 14 amino acids. The CDR3 reads CASSLRGDSTEAFF. The CDR3 DNA sequence: TGTGCCAGCAGTTTACGAGGGGATAGCACTGAAGCTTTCTTT.

The chain uses TRBV11-2 and TRBJ2-7, with 12 bases matching TRBD1. Germline lookup yields CDR1 SGHAT and CDR2 FQNNGV. Losses at the gene ends were 5 bases for V and 4 bases for J; bases not matched to a gene: 9. This CDR3 contains 16 residues. The CDR3 loop is CASSPSTGQGAYEQYF. CDR3 in DNA: TGTGCCAGCAGCCCCTCGACGGGACAGGGGGCATACGAGCAGTACTTC.

The V gene is TRBV7-8, the J gene TRBJ2-7, with a possible D match to TRBD2 (6 bases). Germline V CDR1 and CDR2: SGHVS, FQNEAQ. The CDR3 extends over 14 amino acids. Trimming took off 7 bases at V and 6 bases at J, with 19 bases between the two ends. The CDR3 DNA follows: TGTGCCAGCATCAGGGAGGACACGGACGTCGAGCAGTACTTC. This gives the protein CASIREDTDVEQYF.

The chain combines TRBV24-1 with TRBJ1-2, with D perhaps TRBD1 (6 bases). CDR1 and CDR2 from the germline V gene are KGHDR and SFDVKD. The CDR3 runs 16 residues. V dropped 4 bases and J dropped 5 bases, with 19 bases sitting between them. CDR3 region: CATSDQKGGILYGYTF. In DNA form, the CDR3 reads TGTGCCACCAGTGACCAGAAAGGGGGGATTCTGTATGGCTACACCTTC.

This chain joins TRBV9 and TRBJ2-7; D is ambiguous. The CDR3 sequence is 14 residues long. The germline V and J ends were trimmed by 0 bases and 4 bases, with 11 bases remaining between them. The germline CDR1 and CDR2 sequences are SGDLS and YYNGEE. The CDR3 loop is CASSVDPLSYEQYF. In DNA form, the CDR3 reads TGTGCCAGCAGCGTAGACCCTTTATCTTACGAGCAGTACTTC.